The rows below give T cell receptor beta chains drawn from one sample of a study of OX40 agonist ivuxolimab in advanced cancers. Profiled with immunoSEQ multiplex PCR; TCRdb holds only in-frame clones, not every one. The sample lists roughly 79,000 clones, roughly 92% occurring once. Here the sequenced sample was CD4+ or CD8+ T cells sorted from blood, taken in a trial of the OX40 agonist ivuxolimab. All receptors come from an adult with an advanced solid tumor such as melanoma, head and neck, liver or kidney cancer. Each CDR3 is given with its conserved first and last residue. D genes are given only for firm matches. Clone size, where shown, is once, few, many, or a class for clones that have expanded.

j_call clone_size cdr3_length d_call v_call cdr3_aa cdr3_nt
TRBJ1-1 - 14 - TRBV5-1 CASSPGDGNTEAFF TGCGCCAGCAGCCCAGGGGATGGGAACACTGAAGCTTTCTTT
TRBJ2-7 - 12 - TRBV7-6 CASSLAGGGQYF TGTGCCAGCAGCTTAGCCGGGGGAGGGCAGTACTTC
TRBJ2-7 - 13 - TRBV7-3 CASSPVASYEQYF TGTGCCAGCAGCCCCGTGGCCTCGTACGAGCAGTACTTC
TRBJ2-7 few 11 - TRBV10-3 CAIMGNHEQYF TGTGCCATCATGGGGAATCACGAGCAGTACTTC
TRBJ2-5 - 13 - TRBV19 CASSILLQETQYF TGTGCCAGTAGTATACTACTGCAAGAGACCCAGTACTTC
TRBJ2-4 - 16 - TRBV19 CASSISGEWAKNIQYF TGTGCCAGTAGTATTTCCGGGGAGTGGGCCAAAAACATTCAGTACTTC
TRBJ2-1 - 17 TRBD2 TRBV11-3 CASSSRSGLVDNNEQFF TGTGCCAGCAGCTCCCGATCGGGACTAGTAGACAACAATGAGCAGTTCTTC
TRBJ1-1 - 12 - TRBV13 CASSPGGTEAFF TGTGCCAGCAGCCCCGGGGGAACTGAAGCTTTCTTT
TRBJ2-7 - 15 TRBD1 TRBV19 CASSMSGTGGDEQYF TGTGCCAGTAGTATGTCCGGGACAGGGGGCGACGAGCAGTACTTC
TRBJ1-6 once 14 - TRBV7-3 CASSAQGWNSPLHF TGTGCCAGCAGCGCTCAGGGTTGGAATTCACCCCTCCACTTT
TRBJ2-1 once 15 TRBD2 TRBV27 CASSFGLAGDNEQFF TGTGCCAGCAGTTTCGGACTAGCGGGGGATAATGAGCAGTTCTTC
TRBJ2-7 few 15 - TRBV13 CASSTRAGALPEQYF TGTGCCAGCAGCACTCGGGCAGGGGCCCTTCCCGAGCAGTACTTC
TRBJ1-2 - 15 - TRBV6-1 CASQYRAYANYGYTF TGTGCCTCCCAGTATAGGGCCTACGCTAACTATGGCTACACCTTC
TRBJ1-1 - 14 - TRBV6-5 CASSPRGENTEAFF TGTGCCAGCAGTCCTCGGGGGGAGAACACTGAAGCTTTCTTT
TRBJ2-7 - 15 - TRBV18 CASSPGGVHFDEQYF TGTGCCAGCTCACCGGGCGGGGTTCATTTCGACGAGCAGTACTTC
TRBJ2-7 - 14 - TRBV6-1 CASSPSAGAGEQYF TGTGCCAGCAGTCCCTCCGCGGGGGCGGGCGAGCAGTACTTC
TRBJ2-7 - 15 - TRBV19 CASSPLTGNSYEQYF TGTGCCAGTAGTCCCCTTACAGGGAACTCCTACGAGCAGTACTTC
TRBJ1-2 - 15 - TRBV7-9 CASSLDVRGHYGYTF TGTGCCAGCAGCTTAGACGTCCGCGGACACTATGGCTACACCTTC
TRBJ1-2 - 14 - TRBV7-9 CASSSLDPRYGYTF TGTGCCAGCAGCTCGTTAGACCCGCGCTACGGCTACACCTTC
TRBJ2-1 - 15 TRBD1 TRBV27 CASPHGTASYNEQFF TGTGCCTCCCCTCACGGGACAGCCTCCTACAATGAGCAGTTCTTC
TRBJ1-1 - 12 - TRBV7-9 CASSGKGIGAFF TGTGCCAGCAGCGGAAAGGGTATAGGAGCTTTCTTT
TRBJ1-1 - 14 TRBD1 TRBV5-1 CASSLRGQGQEAFF TGCGCCAGCAGCTTGAGGGGACAGGGACAAGAAGCTTTCTTT
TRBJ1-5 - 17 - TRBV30 CAWSVLPPLGSNQPQHF TGTGCCTGGAGTGTACTGCCGCCCTTGGGAAGCAATCAGCCCCAGCATTTT
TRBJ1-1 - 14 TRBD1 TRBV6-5 CASSYLAGGTEAFF TGTGCCAGCAGTTACCTTGCAGGGGGCACTGAAGCTTTCTTT
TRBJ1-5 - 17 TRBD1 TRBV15 CATSRVSSDRGFQPQHF TGTGCCACCAGCAGAGTATCGTCGGACAGGGGGTTTCAGCCCCAGCATTTT
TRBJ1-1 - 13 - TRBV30 CAWSAGQNTEAFF TGTGCCTGGAGTGCGGGGCAGAACACTGAAGCTTTCTTT
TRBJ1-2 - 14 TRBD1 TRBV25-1 CASSLQGANYGYTF TGTGCCAGCAGCCTACAGGGGGCAAACTATGGCTACACCTTC
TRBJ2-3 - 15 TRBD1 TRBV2 CAILGQDTLTDTQYF TGTGCCATACTTGGACAGGATACGTTGACAGATACGCAGTATTTT
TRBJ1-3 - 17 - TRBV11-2 CASSLTGYSPSGNTIYF TGTGCCAGCAGCTTAACGGGCTACAGTCCCTCTGGAAACACCATATATTTT
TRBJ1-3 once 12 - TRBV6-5 CASRQGGNTIYF TGTGCCAGCCGCCAAGGAGGAAACACCATATATTTT
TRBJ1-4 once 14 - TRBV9 CASSVGGEHEKLFF TGTGCCAGCAGCGTAGGGGGCGAACACGAAAAACTGTTTTTT
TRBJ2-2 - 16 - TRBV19 CASSIPPRYSTGELFF TGTGCCAGTAGTATACCGCCACGATATTCCACCGGGGAGCTGTTTTTT
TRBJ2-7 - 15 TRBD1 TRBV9 CASSVERDSYYEQYF TGTGCCAGCAGCGTAGAGAGGGACAGTTACTACGAGCAGTACTTC
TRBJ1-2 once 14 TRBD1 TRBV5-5 CASSLEGAGYGYTF TGTGCCAGCAGCTTGGAGGGGGCGGGTTATGGCTACACCTTC
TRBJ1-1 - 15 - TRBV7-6 CASSATTSKNTEAFF TGTGCCAGCAGCGCTACCACCTCAAAGAACACTGAAGCTTTCTTT
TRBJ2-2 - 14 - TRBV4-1 CASSQVLWDGELFF TGCGCCAGCAGCCAAGTTCTGTGGGACGGGGAGCTGTTTTTT
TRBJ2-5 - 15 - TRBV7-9 CASSKQQGTKETQYF TGTGCCAGCAGCAAGCAACAGGGGACTAAAGAGACCCAGTACTTC